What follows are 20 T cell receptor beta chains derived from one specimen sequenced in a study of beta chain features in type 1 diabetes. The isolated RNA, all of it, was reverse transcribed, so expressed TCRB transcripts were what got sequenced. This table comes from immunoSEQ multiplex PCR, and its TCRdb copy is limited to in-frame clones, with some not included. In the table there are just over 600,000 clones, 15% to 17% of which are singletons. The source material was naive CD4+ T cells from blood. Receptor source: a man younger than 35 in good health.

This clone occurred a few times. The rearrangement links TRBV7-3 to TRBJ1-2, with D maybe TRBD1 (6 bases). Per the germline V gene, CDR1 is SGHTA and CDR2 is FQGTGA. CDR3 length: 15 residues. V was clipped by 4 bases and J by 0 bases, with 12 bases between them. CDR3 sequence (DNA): TGTGCCAGCAGCTCCGGACAGAATGCTAACTATGGCTACACCTTC. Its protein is CASSSGQNANYGYTF.

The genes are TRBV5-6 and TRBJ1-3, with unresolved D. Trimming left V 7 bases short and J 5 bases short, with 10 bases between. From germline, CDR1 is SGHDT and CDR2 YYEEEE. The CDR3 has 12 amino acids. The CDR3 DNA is TGTGCCAGCCCCCAAACGAGAAACACCATATATTTT. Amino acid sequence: CASPQTRNTIYF.

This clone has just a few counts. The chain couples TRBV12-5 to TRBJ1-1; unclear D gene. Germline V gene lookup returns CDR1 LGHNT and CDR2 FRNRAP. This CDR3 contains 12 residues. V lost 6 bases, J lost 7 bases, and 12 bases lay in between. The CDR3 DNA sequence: TGTGCTAGTGGCCTGGACTGGGGTGAAGCTTTCTTT. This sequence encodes CASGLDWGEAFF.

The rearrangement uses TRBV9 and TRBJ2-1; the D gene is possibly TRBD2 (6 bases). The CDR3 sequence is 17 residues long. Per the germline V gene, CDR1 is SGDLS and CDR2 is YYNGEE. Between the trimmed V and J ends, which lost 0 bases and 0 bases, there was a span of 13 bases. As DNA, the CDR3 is TGTGCCAGCAGCGTAGGGGCTAGCGCTAGCTCCTACAATGAGCAGTTCTTC. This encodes CASSVGASASSYNEQFF.

CDR3 nucleotides: TGTGCCACCAGCATTGGGACCTACGAGCAGTACTTC. This translates into CATSIGTYEQYF. This chain joins TRBV15 and TRBJ2-7; D is undetermined. There are 12 residues in the CDR3. The germline V and J ends were trimmed by 4 bases and 2 bases, with 6 bases remaining between them. Germline CDR1 and CDR2: LNHNV and YYDKDF (reference sequence).

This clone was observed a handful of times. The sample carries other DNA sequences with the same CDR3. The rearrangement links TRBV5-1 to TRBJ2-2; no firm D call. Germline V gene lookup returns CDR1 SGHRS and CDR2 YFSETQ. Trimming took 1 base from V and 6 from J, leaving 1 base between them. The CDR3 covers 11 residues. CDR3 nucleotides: TGCGCCAGCAGCTTGTCCGGGGAGCTGTTTTTT. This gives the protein CASSLSGELFF.

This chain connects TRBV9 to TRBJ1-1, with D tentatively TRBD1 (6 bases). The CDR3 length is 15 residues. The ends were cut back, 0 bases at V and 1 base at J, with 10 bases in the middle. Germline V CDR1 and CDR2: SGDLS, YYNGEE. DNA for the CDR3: TGTGCCAGCAGCGTAGAAGCAGGGGAGAACACTGAAGCTTTCTTT. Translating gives CASSVEAGENTEAFF.

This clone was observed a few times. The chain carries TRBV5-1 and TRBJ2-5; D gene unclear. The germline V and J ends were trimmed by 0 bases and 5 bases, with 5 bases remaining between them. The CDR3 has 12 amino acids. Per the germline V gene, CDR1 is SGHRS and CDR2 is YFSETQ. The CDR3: CASSLVYETQYF. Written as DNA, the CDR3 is TGCGCCAGCAGCTTGGTATACGAGACCCAGTACTTC.

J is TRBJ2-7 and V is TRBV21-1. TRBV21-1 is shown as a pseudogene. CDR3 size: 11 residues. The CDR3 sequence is CASSRGYEQYF. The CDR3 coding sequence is TGTGCCAGCAGCAGGGGCTACGAGCAGTACTTC.

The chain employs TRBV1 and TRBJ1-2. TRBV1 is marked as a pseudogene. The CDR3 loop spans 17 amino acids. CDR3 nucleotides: TGCACCAGCAGGCATCAGCGTTTGTTGCGAAAGACCTATGGCTACACCTTC. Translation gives CTSRHQRLLRKTYGYTF.

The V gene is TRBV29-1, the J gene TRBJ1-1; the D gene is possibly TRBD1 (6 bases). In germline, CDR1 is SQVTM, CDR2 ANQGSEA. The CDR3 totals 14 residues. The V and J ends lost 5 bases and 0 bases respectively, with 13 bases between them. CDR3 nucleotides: TGCAGCGTTAGTGGACAGTCCATGAACACTGAAGCTTTCTTT. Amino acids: CSVSGQSMNTEAFF.

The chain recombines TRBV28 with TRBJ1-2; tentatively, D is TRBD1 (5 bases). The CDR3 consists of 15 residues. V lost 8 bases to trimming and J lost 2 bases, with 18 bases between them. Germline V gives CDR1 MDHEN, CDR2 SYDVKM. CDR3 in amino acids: CASGIKGQGNYGYTF. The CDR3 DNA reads TGTGCCAGCGGAATCAAGGGGCAGGGCAACTATGGCTACACCTTC.

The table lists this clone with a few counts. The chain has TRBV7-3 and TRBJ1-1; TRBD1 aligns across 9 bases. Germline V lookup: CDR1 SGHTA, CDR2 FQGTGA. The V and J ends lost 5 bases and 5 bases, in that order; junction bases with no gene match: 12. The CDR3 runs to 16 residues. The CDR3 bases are TGTGCCAGCAGCCCCGGGACAGGGACGTTTGAGACTGAAGCTTTCTTT. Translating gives CASSPGTGTFETEAFF.

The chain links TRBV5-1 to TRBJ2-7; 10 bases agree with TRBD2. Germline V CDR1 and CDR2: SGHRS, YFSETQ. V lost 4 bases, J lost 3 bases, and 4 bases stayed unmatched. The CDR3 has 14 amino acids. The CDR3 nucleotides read TGCGCCAGCAGCCCGAGACTAGCGGGCTACGAGCAGTACTTC. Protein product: CASSPRLAGYEQYF.

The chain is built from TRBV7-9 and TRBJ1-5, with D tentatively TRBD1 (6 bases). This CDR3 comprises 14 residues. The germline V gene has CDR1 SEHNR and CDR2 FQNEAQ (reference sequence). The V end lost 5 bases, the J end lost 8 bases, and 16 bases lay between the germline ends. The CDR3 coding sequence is TGTGCCAGCAGCCCACGAGGGGGGATGGAGCCCCAGCATTTT. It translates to CASSPRGGMEPQHF.

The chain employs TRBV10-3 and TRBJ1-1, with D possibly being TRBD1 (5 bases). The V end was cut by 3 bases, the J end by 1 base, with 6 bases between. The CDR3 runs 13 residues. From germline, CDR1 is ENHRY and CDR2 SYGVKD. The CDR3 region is CAISDGGNTEAFF. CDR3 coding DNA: TGTGCCATCAGTGATGGGGGGAACACTGAAGCTTTCTTT.

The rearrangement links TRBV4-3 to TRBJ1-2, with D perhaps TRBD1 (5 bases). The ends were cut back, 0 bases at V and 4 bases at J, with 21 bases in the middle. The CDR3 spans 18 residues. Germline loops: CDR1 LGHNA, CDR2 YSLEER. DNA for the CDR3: TGCGCCAGCAGCCAAGATCGGGGCGGGACCCTCCTTGGCTATGGCTACACCTTC. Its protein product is CASSQDRGGTLLGYGYTF.

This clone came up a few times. In DNA, the CDR3 is TGCGCCAGCAGCGCGGACAGGGGCGCTTGGAACACCATATATTTT. Translated, it gives CASSADRGAWNTIYF. The V and J genes are TRBV5-1 and TRBJ1-3; 9 nucleotides align to TRBD1. This CDR3 has 15 residues. V gave up 4 bases and J gave up 7 bases; unmatched junction bases: 9. Looked up from germline, CDR1 is SGHRS and CDR2 is YFSETQ.

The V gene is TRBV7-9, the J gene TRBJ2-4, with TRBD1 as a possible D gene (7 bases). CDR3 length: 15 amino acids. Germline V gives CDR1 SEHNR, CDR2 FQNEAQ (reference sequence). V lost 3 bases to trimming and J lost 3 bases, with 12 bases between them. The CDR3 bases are TGTGCCAGCAGCTTCGGAGGGGGCGGCAAAAACATTCAGTACTTC. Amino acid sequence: CASSFGGGGKNIQYF.

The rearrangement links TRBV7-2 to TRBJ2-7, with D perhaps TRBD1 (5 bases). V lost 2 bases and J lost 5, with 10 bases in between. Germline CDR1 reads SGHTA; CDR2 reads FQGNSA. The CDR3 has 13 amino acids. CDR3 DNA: TGTGCCAGCAGCTTAAGGGGCCCCCACGAGCAGTACTTC. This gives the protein CASSLRGPHEQYF.